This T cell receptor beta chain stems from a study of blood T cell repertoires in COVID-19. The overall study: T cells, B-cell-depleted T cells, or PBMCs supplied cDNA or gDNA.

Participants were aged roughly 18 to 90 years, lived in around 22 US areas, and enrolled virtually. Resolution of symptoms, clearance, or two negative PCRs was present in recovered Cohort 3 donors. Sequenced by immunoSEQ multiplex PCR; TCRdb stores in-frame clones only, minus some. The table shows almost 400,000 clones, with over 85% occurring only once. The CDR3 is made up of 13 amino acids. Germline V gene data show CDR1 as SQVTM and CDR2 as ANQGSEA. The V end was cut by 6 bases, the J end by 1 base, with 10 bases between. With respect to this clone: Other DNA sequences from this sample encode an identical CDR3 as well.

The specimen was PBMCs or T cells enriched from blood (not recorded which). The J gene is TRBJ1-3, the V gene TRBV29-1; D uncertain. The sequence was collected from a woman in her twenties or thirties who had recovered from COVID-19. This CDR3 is CSVGGLSGNTIYF. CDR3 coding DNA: TGCAGCGTCGGAGGGTTGTCTGGAAACACCATATATTTT.